The 27 T cell receptor beta chains given below trace back to one sample, sequenced in a study of T-cell reconstitution after alpha-beta-depleted transplantation in children. Unique molecular identifiers were used in preparing the TCRbeta library. TCRdb fed the PCR reads into MiXCR, producing one record per CDR3 protein. The table has fewer than 400,000 distinct CDR3 sequences, 23% seen once. The sequenced sample was PBMCs, mostly from graft donor cells, obtained 180 days after TCRalphabeta/CD19-depleted stem cell transplant. The receptors here all came from a male patient under 18 who had a stem cell transplant for acute lymphoblastic leukemia, so the T cells may come from the graft donor.

This clonotype was picked up a small number of times. The chain couples TRBV5-1 to TRBJ2-1; weak D call: TRBD1 (6 bases). The germline V gene encodes CDR1 SGHRS and CDR2 YFSETQ. The CDR3 loop spans 16 amino acids. With 0 bases removed from V and 4 bases from J, the gap between germline ends came to 14 bases. CDR3 sequence reads: CASSLESGTPYNEQFF. Here the CDR3 DNA reads TGCGCCAGCAGCTTGGAATCGGGGACACCATACAATGAGCAGTTCTTC.

CDR3 sequence: CSASPSGTSTDTQYF. CDR3 nucleotide sequence: TGCAGTGCTAGTCCTAGCGGCACTAGCACAGATACGCAGTATTTT. The chain couples TRBV20-1 to TRBJ2-3; 7 positions agree with TRBD2. CDR1 and CDR2 from the germline V gene are DFQATT and SNEGSKA (reference sequence). V shed 3 bases and J 0 bases; nucleotides not matched to a gene: 6. The CDR3 covers 15 residues.

This clonotype appeared a few times. The rearrangement joins TRBV27 to TRBJ1-1, with 7 bases lining up with TRBD1. With V trimmed by 6 bases and J by 1 base, 5 bases remained unmatched. There are 14 residues in the CDR3. Germline V gives CDR1 MNHEY, CDR2 SMNVEV (reference sequence). For the CDR3, the DNA is TGTGCCAGCAGCTCATGGACAGGGAACACTGAAGCTTTCTTT. As protein: CASSSWTGNTEAFF.

The rearrangement links TRBV12-3 or TRBV12-4 to TRBJ2-5; a possible D gene is TRBD1 (6 bases). The length of the CDR3 is 16 residues. Trimming removed 3 bases at V and 4 bases at J, with 18 bases between. Here the CDR3 DNA reads TGTGCCAGCAGTTTTGGCCAAGGGGGATCACGAGAGACCCAGTACTTC. Residues: CASSFGQGGSRETQYF.

Many counts were recorded for this clonotype. V is TRBV7-9 and J is TRBJ1-5, with unresolved D. The CDR3 loop spans 12 amino acids. Germline V CDR1 and CDR2: SEHNR, FQNEAQ (reference sequence). V was trimmed by 1 base and J by 6 bases, leaving 4 bases between them. CDR3 in DNA: TGTGCCAGCAGCTTAGTCACTCAGCCCCAGCATTTT. It specifies CASSLVTQPQHF.

The V call is TRBV11-3, the J call TRBJ2-5, with D uncertain. CDR1 SGHNT and CDR2 YENEEA come from the germline V gene. Trimming shortened V by 5 bases and J by 2 bases, and 9 bases separated the two germline ends. The CDR3 contains 13 residues. This chain's CDR3 is CASSPRIQETQYF. CDR3 nucleotide sequence: TGTGCCAGCAGCCCCAGGATTCAAGAGACCCAGTACTTC.

The CDR3 DNA sequence: TGTGCCAGCAGTTACTATTCGGGGGAACAGCCCCAGCATTTT. Translating gives CASSYYSGEQPQHF. The V and J genes are TRBV6-5 and TRBJ1-5; a weak D match, TRBD1 (5 bases). Germline-derived CDR1 and CDR2 are MNHEY and SVGAGI. The V and J ends lost 1 base and 7 bases respectively, with 11 bases between them. This CDR3 has 14 amino acids.

The genes are TRBV4-1 and TRBJ2-6; D tentatively fits TRBD1 or TRBD2 (5 bases each). Germline V gene sequence: CDR1 MGHRA, CDR2 YSYEKL. V lost 5 bases and J lost 0, with 17 bases in between. CDR3 size: 18 residues. CDR3 coding DNA: TGCGCCAGCAGCGCGCCGGGGCGTAAACCCTCTGGGGCCAACGTCCTGACTTTC. Translated: CASSAPGRKPSGANVLTF.

This clonotype was seen only a few times. The rearrangement joins TRBV29-1 to TRBJ2-1; D is unclear. V dropped 0 bases and J dropped 7 bases, with 4 bases sitting between them. This CDR3 spans 11 amino acids. Germline V gives CDR1 SQVTM, CDR2 ANQGSEA. The CDR3 protein is CSVEDGNEQFF. The DNA of the CDR3 is TGCAGCGTTGAAGACGGTAATGAGCAGTTCTTC.

The chain is built from TRBV12-3 or TRBV12-4 and TRBJ1-2; no clear D gene. The CDR3 runs to 12 residues. The germline V and J ends were trimmed by 3 bases and 9 bases, with 11 bases remaining between them. The DNA for the CDR3 is TGTGCCAGCAGTTTTTATAGGCAAAGCTACACCTTC. Its protein is CASSFYRQSYTF.

The genes are TRBV20-1 and TRBJ2-7; 10 nucleotides align to TRBD1. The CDR3 has 15 residues. The J segment lost 0 bases and the V segment lost 3 bases, leaving 5 bases of the junction unmatched. Germline CDR1 reads DFQATT; CDR2 reads SNEGSKA (reference sequence). The DNA for the CDR3 is TGCAGTGCTAGCTGGCGGACAGGGGGCTCCTACGAGCAGTACTTC. Its protein is CSASWRTGGSYEQYF.

V usage is TRBV7-6 and J usage is TRBJ2-1; 10 bases fit TRBD2. CDR3 size: 15 residues. Unmatched junction bases numbered 6, after V lost 5 bases and J lost 5 bases. Germline assignment: CDR1 SGHVS and CDR2 FNYEAQ. The CDR3 DNA follows: TGTGCCAGCAGCGCGGGACTAGCGTCCAACAATGAGCAGTTCTTC. Translation: CASSAGLASNNEQFF. The full variable domain, its missing parts supplied by reference TRBV7-6 and TRBJ2-1, is GAGVSQSPRYKVTKRGQDVALRCDPISGHVSLYWYRQALGQGPEFLTYFNYEAQQDKSGLPNDRFSAERPEGSISTLTIQRTEQRDSAMYRCASSAGLASNNEQFFGPGTRLTVL.

The rearrangement uses TRBV5-1 and TRBJ2-1; D might be TRBD2 (5 bases). Trimming left V 3 bases short and J 10 bases short, with 17 bases between. Germline values: CDR1 SGHRS, CDR2 YFSETQ. There are 14 residues in the CDR3. CDR3 protein: CASSSPPASNEQFF. CDR3 DNA: TGCGCCAGCAGCTCGCCACCGGCTAGCAACGAGCAGTTCTTC.

Notes on this clonotype: A much larger clone lies one base from this, so it may be a read error. The CDR3, as DNA: TGCGCCAGCAGCTGGGGATGGGGGAGGCCAGATACGCAGTATTTT. It yields the protein CASSWGWGRPDTQYF. The chain employs TRBV5-1 and TRBJ2-3; D is perhaps TRBD2 (6 bases). This CDR3 is built from 15 residues. Germline values: CDR1 SGHRS, CDR2 YFSETQ. Trimming stripped 3 bases from V and 4 bases from J, with 15 bases between.

This chain links TRBV20-1 with TRBJ1-2, with TRBD1 identical over 7 bases. This CDR3 has 16 amino acids. Trimming removed 3 bases from V and 2 bases from J; junction bases left unmatched: 12. Germline V gene lookup returns CDR1 DFQATT and CDR2 SNEGSKA (reference sequence). The DNA for the CDR3 is TGCAGTGCTAGCCGTCCGACAGGGACGTTCAACTATGGCTACACCTTC. Its protein product is CSASRPTGTFNYGYTF.

This clonotype was picked up many times. The genes are TRBV5-5 and TRBJ2-6, with 7 bases identical to TRBD2. CDR1 is SGHKS and CDR2 is YYEKEE in the germline V gene (reference sequence). This CDR3 spans 15 amino acids. V lost 5 bases to trimming and J lost 4 bases; unmatched junction nucleotides: 6. The CDR3 protein is CASRWEGPGANVLTF. The DNA of the CDR3 is TGTGCCAGCAGGTGGGAGGGGCCCGGGGCCAACGTCCTGACTTTC.

The chain combines TRBV4-2 with TRBJ2-7; 15 bases align to TRBD2. CDR1 is LGHNA, CDR2 YNFKEQ, per germline. The CDR3 consists of 19 residues. Losses at the gene ends were 4 bases for V and 5 bases for J; bases not matched to a gene: 15. The CDR3 region has the DNA TGTGCCAGCAGCCTATTACCGGGACTAGCGGGAGGCCCGAGGGACGAGCAGTACTTC. Translating it yields CASSLLPGLAGGPRDEQYF.

The chain uses TRBV5-5 and TRBJ2-5; 8 bases map to TRBD2. V was clipped by 1 base and J by 4 bases; unmatched bases: 9. The CDR3 contains 16 residues. CDR1 and CDR2 from the germline V gene are SGHKS and YYEKEE (reference sequence). The CDR3 reads CASSLNYGRAIETQYF. DNA for the CDR3: TGTGCCAGCAGCTTGAATTACGGGAGGGCCATAGAGACCCAGTACTTC.

This clonotype was seen more than once but under ten times. The rearrangement joins TRBV13 to TRBJ2-3; a possible D gene is TRBD1 (6 bases). This CDR3 comprises 18 residues. Germline V gene lookup returns CDR1 PRHDT and CDR2 FYEKMQ (reference sequence). V was pared by 5 bases and J by 0 bases, with 21 bases between. The CDR3 DNA follows: TGTGCCAGCAGCCCTGCCGGAGAGACAGGACTCAGCACAGATACGCAGTATTTT. Translation: CASSPAGETGLSTDTQYF.

The V gene is TRBV5-6, the J gene TRBJ2-7; possibly TRBD1 for D (6 bases). This CDR3 region has 14 residues. CDR1 is SGHDT and CDR2 is YYEEEE in the germline V gene. V lost 4 bases to trimming and J lost 0 bases, with 11 bases between them. CDR3 sequence reads: CASSPLDSSYEQYF. Written as DNA, the CDR3 is TGTGCCAGCAGCCCTCTGGACAGCTCCTACGAGCAGTACTTC.

This clonotype has more than one count but fewer than ten. The chain combines TRBV7-3 with TRBJ2-3, with D perhaps TRBD2 (6 bases). Germline CDR1 reads SGHTA; CDR2 reads FQGTGA. With 1 base removed from V and 7 bases from J, the gap between germline ends came to 15 bases. This CDR3 comprises 15 residues. The CDR3 DNA sequence: TGTGCCAGCAGCTTAAGAGGCGGGGTCCGACATACGCAGTATTTT. Translating gives CASSLRGGVRHTQYF. Using reference TRBV7-3 and TRBJ2-3 for the parts outside the CDR3, the full variable domain is GAGVSQTPSNKVTEKGKYVELRCDPISGHTALYWYRQSLGQGPEFLIYFQGTGAADDSGLPNDRFFAVRPEGSVSTLKIQRTERGDSAVYLCASSLRGGVRHTQYFGPGTRLTVL.

The chain uses TRBV9 and TRBJ2-7; TRBD2 might be the D (5 bases). This CDR3 is 16 amino acids long. In germline, CDR1 is SGDLS, CDR2 YYNGEE. V was cut by 4 bases and J by 1 base, with 18 bases left in between. CDR3 nucleotides: TGTGCCAGCAGCCCTCGACCCGGAGGCGTATCCTACGAGCAGTACTTC. It encodes CASSPRPGGVSYEQYF.

The chain is built from TRBV20-1 and TRBJ2-7, with D perhaps TRBD1 (6 bases). V lost 4 bases and J 3 bases, leaving 19 bases between the germline ends. CDR1 DFQATT and CDR2 SNEGSKA come from the germline V gene (reference sequence). This CDR3 spans 15 amino acids. CDR3 in amino acids: CSAISGTSQFYEQYF. DNA for the CDR3: TGCAGTGCTATCTCCGGGACATCCCAATTCTACGAGCAGTACTTC.

This clonotype was observed a single time. This chain links TRBV7-9 with TRBJ2-7; tentative D call: TRBD2 (7 bases). CDR1 and CDR2 from the germline V gene are SEHNR and FQNEAQ (reference sequence). V was cut by 0 bases and J by 5 bases, with 14 bases left in between. This CDR3 contains 15 residues. The CDR3 DNA follows: TGTGCCAGCAGCTTAGCAGGGGGGGCGCAGAACGAGCAGTACTTC. Amino acid sequence: CASSLAGGAQNEQYF.

V usage is TRBV20-1 and J usage is TRBJ2-5; no clear D. The CDR3 loop spans 13 amino acids. The V gene's germline CDR1 is DFQATT and CDR2 SNEGSKA (reference sequence). Trimming removed 5 bases from V and 2 bases from J, with 12 bases in between. CDR3 residues: CSAERRAQETQYF. In DNA form, the CDR3 reads TGCAGTGCTGAGAGACGGGCTCAAGAGACCCAGTACTTC.

J is TRBJ1-1 and V is TRBV4-2; D is unresolved. Trimming took 2 bases from V and 7 from J, leaving 11 bases between them. Germline V gives CDR1 LGHNA, CDR2 YNFKEQ. This CDR3 region has 13 residues. The CDR3 here is CASSQRQTREAFF. CDR3 DNA: TGTGCCAGCAGCCAACGCCAGACCCGTGAAGCTTTCTTT.

This clonotype was counted only a few times. The chain employs TRBV11-2 and TRBJ2-2, with D unclear. The V and J ends lost 4 bases and 4 bases respectively, with 7 bases between them. This CDR3 has 13 amino acids. Germline V lookup: CDR1 SGHAT, CDR2 FQNNGV. CDR3 loop: CASSYLVTGELFF. The CDR3 bases are TGTGCCAGCAGCTACTTGGTCACCGGGGAGCTGTTTTTT.